The T cell receptor (beta chain) described here comes from a study of a mutant IDH1 vaccine in newly diagnosed glioma. Points from the study as a whole: A vaccine-induced immune response developed in more than 85% of the patients.

CDR3 length: 13 amino acids. The germline V and J ends were trimmed by 6 bases and 0 bases, with 8 bases remaining between them. CDR1 WNHNN and CDR2 SYGVQD come from the germline V gene (reference sequence). Comment on this clone: What it recognizes is unknown.

Time point reported: week 5, during vaccination. A 20-mer mutant IDH1 peptide at 300 ug was injected subcutaneously with topical imiquimod. Libraries were prepared by immunoSEQ multiplex PCR; TCRdb keeps only in-frame clonotypes and omits some of them. The data show tens of thousands of clones, with roughly 80% seen just once and about a quarter held by the top ten. The material sequenced was PBMCs, taken from a glioma patient whose treatment included an IDH1 peptide vaccine. The sequence derives from a young man with glioma. The chain carries TRBV10-1 and TRBJ2-5, with no clear D. Here the CDR3 DNA reads TGCGCCAGCAGCGACACCGACCAAGAGACCCAGTACTTC. This sequence encodes CASSDTDQETQYF.